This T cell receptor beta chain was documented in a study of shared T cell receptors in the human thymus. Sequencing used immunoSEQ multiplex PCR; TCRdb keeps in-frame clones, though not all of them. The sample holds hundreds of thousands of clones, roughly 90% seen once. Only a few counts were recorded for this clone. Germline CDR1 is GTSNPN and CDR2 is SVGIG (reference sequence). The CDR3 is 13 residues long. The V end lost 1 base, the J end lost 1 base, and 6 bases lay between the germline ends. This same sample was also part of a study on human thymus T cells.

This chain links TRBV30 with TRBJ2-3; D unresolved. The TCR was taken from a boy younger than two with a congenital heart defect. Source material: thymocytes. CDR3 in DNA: TGTGCCTGGAGTGGTGACTGCACAGATACGCAGTATTTT. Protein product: CAWSGDCTDTQYF.